The 22 T cell receptor beta chains listed next were all sequenced from one sample in a study of blood T cell repertoires in COVID-19. Assay used: immunoSEQ multiplex PCR; TCRdb lists only in-frame clones, some missing. This repertoire shows 65,000 to 85,000 clones, around 80% found once; its top ten account for about 20%. The sample consisted of peripheral blood. These receptors were obtained from an older woman with acute or convalescent COVID-19.

The CDR3 reads CAWILKGQGFYGYTF. CDR3 nucleotides: TGTGCCTGGATCCTAAAGGGGCAGGGGTTCTATGGCTACACCTTC. The chain recombines TRBV30 with TRBJ1-2; tentative D call: TRBD1 (6 bases). Trimming pared 4 bases from V and 4 bases from J, leaving 19 bases between. Per germline, CDR1 GTSNPN and CDR2 SVGIG (reference sequence). The CDR3 spans 15 residues.

This CDR3 reads CASSRSGTRWNTGELFF. The CDR3 DNA sequence: TGTGCCAGCAGCCGCTCAGGGACTCGTTGGAACACCGGGGAGCTGTTTTTT. The chain recombines TRBV14 with TRBJ2-2; D may be TRBD2 (6 bases). The CDR3 runs to 17 residues. Germline V gene lookup returns CDR1 SGHDN and CDR2 FVKESK. V gave up 4 bases and J gave up 1 base, with 16 bases separating them. The whole variable domain, remainder taken from reference TRBV14 and TRBJ2-2, is EAGVTQFPSHSVIEKGQTVTLRCDPISGHDNLYWYRRVMGKEIKFLLHFVKESKQDESGMPNNRFLAERTGGTYSTLKVQPAELEDSGVYFCASSRSGTRWNTGELFFGEGSRLTVL.

J is TRBJ1-1 and V is TRBV18, with unresolved D. This CDR3 contains 12 residues. V lost 6 bases and J 8 bases, leaving 13 bases between the germline ends. The germline V gene has CDR1 KGHSH and CDR2 LQKENI. CDR3 bases: TGTGCCAGCTCGCCCCAGGCAGGAGAAGCTTTCTTT. Translating it yields CASSPQAGEAFF.

CDR3 region: CASRSSGLVYNEQFF. The CDR3 nucleotides are TGTGCCAGCAGATCGAGCGGGTTAGTTTACAATGAGCAGTTCTTC. The gene calls are TRBV7-3 and TRBJ2-1; D might be TRBD2 (6 bases). This CDR3 spans 15 amino acids. Deletions cut 6 bases from V and 4 bases from J, with 16 bases between. In germline, CDR1 is SGHTA, CDR2 FQGTGA.

The chain combines TRBV21-1 with TRBJ2-7; the table calls TRBD1, which could not be checked here. TRBV21-1 is an annotated pseudogene. CDR3 size: 13 residues. CDR3 residues: CASSIGQPYEQYV. In nucleotides, the CDR3 is TGTGCCAGCAGCATTGGACAGCCCTACGAGCAGTACGTC.

In DNA form, the CDR3 reads TGCAGTGCTAGTGAAGGGACTAGCGGCTCACCGACAGATACGCAGTATTTT. Its protein product is CSASEGTSGSPTDTQYF. V and J are TRBV20-1 and TRBJ2-3, with 11 bases aligning to TRBD2. The CDR3 has 17 amino acids. The junction had 11 bases not matched to a gene; V was cut back by 3 bases and J by 3 bases. Germline lookup yields CDR1 DFQATT and CDR2 SNEGSKA (reference sequence).

V gene TRBV29-1 combines with J gene TRBJ2-7; D might be TRBD1 (6 bases). Germline CDR1 and CDR2: SQVTM and ANQGSEA. The CDR3 spans 13 residues. V lost 4 bases and J lost 3, with 13 bases in between. The CDR3 region is CSVVLQQGYEQYF. In DNA form, the CDR3 reads TGCAGCGTTGTACTCCAACAGGGCTACGAGCAGTACTTC.

This clone came up once. DNA for the CDR3: TGTGCCAGCAGTTACCTAACAGGGGGGACAGATACGCAGTATTTT. It codes for CASSYLTGGTDTQYF. The chain couples TRBV6-2 or TRBV6-3 to TRBJ2-3, with TRBD1 identical over 8 bases. The CDR3 has 15 residues. The junction had 4 bases not matched to a gene; V was cut back by 2 bases and J by 3 bases. Germline CDR1 and CDR2: MNHEY and SVGEGT.

The genes are TRBV3-1 (or the pseudogene TRBV3-2) and TRBJ1-2; the D is unclear. V was shortened by 2 bases and J by 4 bases, with 14 bases between the two germline ends. The CDR3 is 15 residues long. Per the germline V gene, CDR1 is LGHDT and CDR2 is YNNKEL (reference sequence). In nucleotides, the CDR3 is TGTGCCAGCAGCCAATTTTCGGGGTTGTCCTATGGCTACACCTTC. Its protein product is CASSQFSGLSYGYTF.

The rearrangement joins TRBV6-5 to TRBJ2-7; possibly TRBD2 for D (6 bases). Trimming pared 7 bases from V and 2 bases from J, leaving 12 bases between. The V gene's germline CDR1 is MNHEY and CDR2 SVGAGI. The CDR3 is 13 amino acids. The CDR3 is CASTAGPPYEQYV. DNA of the CDR3: TGTGCCAGCACCGCGGGACCTCCCTACGAGCAGTACGTC.

J is TRBJ1-1 and V is TRBV7-9; 9 bases are a match to TRBD1. CDR3 length: 14 amino acids. Germline assignment: CDR1 SEHNR and CDR2 FQNEAQ (reference sequence). J gave up 4 bases and V 5 bases, and 5 bases lay outside the gene matches. The CDR3 nucleotides read TGTGCCAGCAGCCAACAGGGGGCTGGCACTGAAGCTTTCTTT. Amino acids: CASSQQGAGTEAFF.

This sequence joins TRBV5-1 and TRBJ2-3; a possible D gene is TRBD1 (5 bases). Trimming removed 0 bases at V and 5 bases at J, with 10 bases between. Germline loops: CDR1 SGHRS, CDR2 YFSETQ. CDR3 length: 14 amino acids. CDR3 DNA sequence: TGCGCCAGCAGCTTGGTAGGACACGAAGATACGCAGTATTTT. Translated, it gives CASSLVGHEDTQYF.

The CDR3 nucleotides are TGTGCCAGCAGCTTATTGGGCGGGGGGATTGCAGATACGCAGTATTTT. Amino acid sequence: CASSLLGGGIADTQYF. V is TRBV7-2 and J is TRBJ2-3, with 8 positions matching TRBD2. CDR1 and CDR2 (germline): SGHTA, FQGNSA. V shed 2 bases, J shed 4 bases, and the junction held 8 bases outside the gene matches. CDR3 length equals 16 residues.

The chain employs TRBV5-6 and TRBJ1-4; 12 nucleotides match TRBD1. The CDR3 has 17 amino acids. Germline CDR1 and CDR2: SGHDT and YYEEEE. Germline trimming cut 4 bases from V and 3 bases from J; bases unmatched to any gene: 7. The CDR3 sequence: CASSRDRGRGPNEKLFF. In DNA form, the CDR3 reads TGTGCCAGCAGCCGGGACAGGGGGCGCGGACCTAATGAAAAACTGTTTTTT. Full variable domain (rest looked up from reference TRBV5-6 and TRBJ1-4): DAGVTQSPTHLIKTRGQQVTLRCSPKSGHDTVSWYQQALGQGPQFIFQYYEEEERQRGNFPDRFSGHQFPNYSSELNVNALLLGDSALYLCASSRDRGRGPNEKLFFGSGTQLSVL.

This chain links TRBV5-4 with TRBJ1-1, with 7 bases fitting TRBD1. The CDR3 contains 14 residues. V lost 0 bases, J lost 4 bases, and 3 bases stayed unmatched. The germline CDR1 and CDR2 sequences are SGHNT and YYREEE (reference sequence). CDR3 loop: CASSLVGGATEAFF. In nucleotides, the CDR3 is TGTGCCAGCAGCTTGGTAGGGGGCGCCACTGAAGCTTTCTTT.

The V gene is TRBV24-1, the J gene TRBJ1-2; D remains unclear. V lost 5 bases and J 8 bases, leaving 11 bases between the germline ends. Germline assignment: CDR1 KGHDR and CDR2 SFDVKD. The CDR3 covers 12 residues. CDR3 sequence (DNA): TGTGCCACCAGTGGGGGAGCTCGGGGCTACACCTTC. Residues: CATSGGARGYTF.

This rearrangement joins TRBV7-2 to TRBJ2-7, with TRBD1 identical over 9 bases. This CDR3 has 15 residues. Trimming removed 1 base from V and 2 bases from J; junction bases left unmatched: 3. Per the germline V gene, CDR1 is SGHTA and CDR2 is FQGNSA. Here the CDR3 reads CASSLVGTGTYEQYF. Here the CDR3 DNA reads TGTGCCAGCAGCTTAGTCGGGACAGGGACCTACGAGCAGTACTTC.

V and J are TRBV7-6 and TRBJ1-4; D is uncertain. The germline V and J ends were trimmed by 5 bases and 1 base, with 11 bases remaining between them. CDR1 and CDR2 (germline): SGHVS, FNYEAQ. The CDR3 is 15 amino acids. In DNA form, the CDR3 reads TGTGCCAGCAGCCCATGGGAGGGAACTAATGAAAAACTGTTTTTT. It specifies CASSPWEGTNEKLFF.

The V and J genes are TRBV29-1 and TRBJ2-7; 8 bases line up with TRBD1. V was clipped by 5 bases and J by 4 bases; unmatched bases: 7. Per germline, CDR1 SQVTM and CDR2 ANQGSEA. The CDR3 contains 13 residues. The CDR3 loop reads CSVQGQGGYEQYF. The CDR3 DNA reads TGCAGCGTTCAAGGACAGGGAGGATACGAGCAGTACTTC.

This chain joins TRBV7-9 and TRBJ2-7, with 7 nucleotides matching TRBD1. The CDR3 is 16 amino acids. Germline assignment: CDR1 SEHNR and CDR2 FQNEAQ (reference sequence). The V and J ends lost 5 bases and 0 bases, in that order; junction bases with no gene match: 10. CDR3 sequence: CASSVTGVPLSYEQYF. DNA of the CDR3: TGTGCCAGCAGCGTTACAGGGGTACCCCTCTCCTACGAGCAGTACTTC.

The CDR3 is CASSLESGSGNTIYF. The CDR3 nucleotides read TGCGCCAGCAGCTTGGAGTCGGGCTCTGGAAACACCATATATTTT. V gene TRBV5-1 combines with J gene TRBJ1-3; D ambiguous. The CDR3 totals 15 residues. V was trimmed by 0 bases and J by 0 bases, leaving 7 bases between them. In germline, CDR1 is SGHRS, CDR2 YFSETQ.

CDR3 amino acids: CSVSLDRATYEQYF. The DNA of the CDR3 is TGCAGCGTTAGCCTCGACAGGGCCACCTACGAGCAGTACTTC. The rearrangement uses TRBV29-1 and TRBJ2-7, with 7 bases identical to TRBD1. Trimming removed 5 bases from V and 2 bases from J; junction bases left unmatched: 9. The CDR3 has 14 amino acids. The germline CDR1 and CDR2 sequences are SQVTM and ANQGSEA.